These T cell receptor beta chains were read from a single sample in a study of blood T cell repertoires in COVID-19. Repertoires were generated with immunoSEQ multiplex PCR, while TCRdb's copy carries only in-frame clones and drops some. Of about 170,000 clones in the sample, 75% to 90% were seen once. Sequencing input: PBMCs or T cells enriched from blood (not recorded which). The source is a woman younger than 35 who had recovered from COVID-19. The CDR3 runs from the conserved cysteine through the conserved F or W. A D gene is named only where the DNA matches it firmly. Clone size, where shown, is once, few, many, or a class for clones that have expanded.

V gene: TRBV7-3
clone size: NA
D gene: NA
J gene: TRBJ1-3
CDR3 DNA: TGTGCCAGCAGCCCTTGGTGGGGCAGGGACTGTGGAAACACCATATATTTT
CDR3 protein: CASSPWWGRDCGNTIYF

V gene: TRBV10-3
clone size: NA
D gene: TRBD1
J gene: TRBJ1-2
CDR3 DNA: TGTGCCACGGGACAGGCGAGCTATGGCTACACCTTC
CDR3 protein: CATGQASYGYTF

V gene: TRBV5-5
clone size: once
D gene: NA
J gene: TRBJ1-2
CDR3 DNA: TGTGCCAGCAGCCCCGACGAGGGTTGGTCTAACTATGGCTACACCTTC
CDR3 protein: CASSPDEGWSNYGYTF

V gene: TRBV5-1
clone size: NA
D gene: TRBD1
J gene: TRBJ2-7
CDR3 DNA: TGCGCCAGCAGCGGGGACAGGGGACAAACTCACGAGCAGTACTTC
CDR3 protein: CASSGDRGQTHEQYF

V gene: TRBV5-1
clone size: NA
D gene: TRBD2
J gene: TRBJ2-3
CDR3 DNA: TGCGCCAGCAGCCCCTGGGGTAGCGGGAATGTAGATACGCAGTATTTT
CDR3 protein: CASSPWGSGNVDTQYF

V gene: TRBV3-1/TRBV3-2
clone size: NA
D gene: TRBD1
J gene: TRBJ2-1
CDR3 DNA: TGTGCCAGCAGCAGGACAGGGGAGAATGAGCAGTTCTTC
CDR3 protein: CASSRTGENEQFF

V gene: TRBV15
clone size: NA
D gene: NA
J gene: TRBJ2-1
CDR3 DNA: TGTGCCACCAGCAGAGATTTGACTAGTGGCTACAATGAGCAGTTCTTC
CDR3 protein: CATSRDLTSGYNEQFF

V gene: TRBV9
clone size: NA
D gene: NA
J gene: TRBJ2-3
CDR3 DNA: TGTGCCAGCAGCCCCCAGGCGGGTACTCCCACAGATACGCAGTATTTT
CDR3 protein: CASSPQAGTPTDTQYF

V gene: TRBV7-8
clone size: NA
D gene: NA
J gene: TRBJ2-1
CDR3 DNA: TGTGCCAGCAGCTGGGGACTGGGACTTGGAAATGAGCAGTTCTTC
CDR3 protein: CASSWGLGLGNEQFF

V gene: TRBV7-9
clone size: NA
D gene: NA
J gene: TRBJ2-3
CDR3 DNA: TGTGCCAGCAGCTTAGAAGGCCTAGAAGGAGATACGCAGTATTTT
CDR3 protein: CASSLEGLEGDTQYF

V gene: TRBV2
clone size: NA
D gene: TRBD1
J gene: TRBJ2-6
CDR3 DNA: TGTGCCAGCAGTGCCTCTCCCGGGACAGGGCCCTCTGGGGCCAACGTCCTGACTTTC
CDR3 protein: CASSASPGTGPSGANVLTF

V gene: TRBV11-3
clone size: NA
D gene: NA
J gene: TRBJ1-1
CDR3 DNA: TGTGCCAGCAGCGAACAGGGAAACACTGAAGCTTTCTTT
CDR3 protein: CASSEQGNTEAFF

V gene: TRBV9
clone size: NA
D gene: TRBD2
J gene: TRBJ2-7
CDR3 DNA: TGTGCCAGCAGCAGCAGCCCCCGGGACTACTACGAGCAGTACTTC
CDR3 protein: CASSSSPRDYYEQYF

V gene: TRBV28
clone size: NA
D gene: NA
J gene: TRBJ2-7
CDR3 DNA: TGTGCCAGCAGATCTCACGGGGTCTACGAGCAGTACTTC
CDR3 protein: CASRSHGVYEQYF

V gene: TRBV27
clone size: NA
D gene: TRBD2
J gene: TRBJ2-1
CDR3 DNA: TGTGCCAGCAGGGAGAATGGGCTAGCGGGCTCCTACAATGAGCAGTTCTTC
CDR3 protein: CASRENGLAGSYNEQFF

V gene: TRBV25-1
clone size: NA
D gene: TRBD2
J gene: TRBJ2-5
CDR3 DNA: TGTGCCAGCAGTGTAAGCGGGGTCCAAGAGACCCAGTACTTC
CDR3 protein: CASSVSGVQETQYF

V gene: TRBV5-4
clone size: once
D gene: NA
J gene: TRBJ1-1
CDR3 DNA: TGTGCCAGCAGCTCGGAGACAGGCACGAACACTGAAGCTTTCTTT
CDR3 protein: CASSSETGTNTEAFF

V gene: TRBV7-8
clone size: NA
D gene: TRBD1
J gene: TRBJ2-7
CDR3 DNA: TGTGCCAGCAGCCTTGGGGACAGTACCGACGAGCAGTACTTC
CDR3 protein: CASSLGDSTDEQYF

V gene: TRBV28
clone size: once
D gene: NA
J gene: TRBJ1-2
CDR3 DNA: TGTGCCAGCAGTTTTCAGGGGAACTATGGCTACACCTTC
CDR3 protein: CASSFQGNYGYTF

V gene: TRBV9
clone size: NA
D gene: TRBD1
J gene: TRBJ2-2
CDR3 DNA: TGTGCCAGCAGCGGACAGGGGAGCACCGGGGAGCTGTTTTTT
CDR3 protein: CASSGQGSTGELFF

V gene: TRBV24-1
clone size: NA
D gene: TRBD2
J gene: TRBJ2-3
CDR3 DNA: TGTGCCACCAGTGGTGCGGGAGGGGCGGGAGATACGCAGTATTTT
CDR3 protein: CATSGAGGAGDTQYF

V gene: TRBV7-9
clone size: NA
D gene: NA
J gene: TRBJ1-5
CDR3 DNA: TGTGCCAGCAGCCAGTCCACTAGCAATCAGCCCCAGCATTTT
CDR3 protein: CASSQSTSNQPQHF

V gene: TRBV6-5
clone size: NA
D gene: NA
J gene: TRBJ2-1
CDR3 DNA: TGTGCCAGCAGTTACGAGAACCCTGAGCAGTTCTTC
CDR3 protein: CASSYENPEQFF

V gene: TRBV18
clone size: NA
D gene: TRBD2
J gene: TRBJ2-3
CDR3 DNA: TGTGCCAGCTCACCACCTAGCGGGAGGTCAGATACGCAGTATTTT
CDR3 protein: CASSPPSGRSDTQYF

V gene: TRBV3-1/TRBV3-2
clone size: few
D gene: NA
J gene: TRBJ1-1
CDR3 DNA: TGTGCCAGCCGTGGTCGGAGGACTGAAGCTTTCTTT
CDR3 protein: CASRGRRTEAFF

V gene: TRBV4-1
clone size: NA
D gene: TRBD1
J gene: TRBJ1-6
CDR3 DNA: TGCGCCAGCAGCTACACACCGGGACAGGGTAATTCACCCCTCCACTTT
CDR3 protein: CASSYTPGQGNSPLHF